What follows describes a single TCR beta chain. Its antigen remains unknown. These data originate in a study of cytomegalovirus exposure and HLA in healthy donors. Study-wide results and caveats: Near-uniform donor sequencing depth was presumed by presence/absence analyses. Fewer N-insertions than the approximately 700-donor mean were reportedly shown by an Asian-associated ancestry cluster in a later analysis. In a later analysis, across HLA loci, associated TCR counts were highest for DRB1, lowest for HLA-C. The productive fraction for most TCR beta V segments was about 90% or about 30% in an earlier analysis.

The PCR contained 60 Vbeta and 13 Jbeta primers. The assay was immunoSEQ multiplex PCR, and TCRdb's table has in-frame clones only and misses some. This table has about 130,000 clones, approximately 85% appearing once. The CDR3 totals 17 residues. The V gene end was trimmed by 3 bases and the J gene end by 7 bases; junction bases not matched to a gene: 12. CDR1 and CDR2 from the germline V gene are MNHEY and SMNVEV (reference sequence). The sequenced sample consisted of PBMCs. This sequence originates from a woman aged 25 to 39 in good health and CMV-seropositive. The chain is built from TRBV27 and TRBJ2-1; TRBD2 agrees at 10 bases. CDR3 in DNA: TGTGCCAGCAGTTTTGTTGGTGTGACTAGCGGGTGGAATGAGCAGTTCTTC. This sequence encodes CASSFVGVTSGWNEQFF.